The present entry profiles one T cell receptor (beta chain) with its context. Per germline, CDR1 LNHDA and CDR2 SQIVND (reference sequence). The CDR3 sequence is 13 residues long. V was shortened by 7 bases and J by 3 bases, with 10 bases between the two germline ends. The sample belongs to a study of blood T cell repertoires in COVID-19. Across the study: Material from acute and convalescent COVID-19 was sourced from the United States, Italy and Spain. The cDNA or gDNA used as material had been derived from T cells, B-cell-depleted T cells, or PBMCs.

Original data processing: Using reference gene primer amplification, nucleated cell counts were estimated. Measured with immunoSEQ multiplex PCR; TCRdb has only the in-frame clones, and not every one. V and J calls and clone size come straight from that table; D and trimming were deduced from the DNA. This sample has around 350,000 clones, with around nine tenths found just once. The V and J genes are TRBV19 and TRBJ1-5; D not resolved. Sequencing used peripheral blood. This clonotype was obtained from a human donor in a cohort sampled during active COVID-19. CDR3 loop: CASTVTPNQPQHF. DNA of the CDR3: TGTGCCAGTACAGTGACACCCAATCAGCCCCAGCATTTT.